Sequencing of this T cell receptor beta chain was carried out in a study of shared clonotypes between healthy human individuals. Study-level background: Samples came from two female and three male donors aged 18 to 49. Whole-study findings and limits: Clonotypes shared by all four sorted-subset donors had higher generation probabilities than non-shared clonotypes. Clonotype sharing across donors was expected to vary with sequencing depth.

Using immunoSEQ multiplex PCR, the repertoire was profiled, and TCRdb retains in-frame clones only, with some absent. The table includes hundreds of thousands of clones, 85% to 95% detected once. Naive CD8 cells, CD45RO-negative and positively selected for CCR7, excluded terminally differentiated effector memory CD45RA+ cells. In regard to this clone: Its specificity is not known.

The sequencing sample was made of naive CD8+ T cells sorted from blood. The source is a woman aged 25-40 years in good health.

The chain's CDR3 is CVAGTGVSYEQYF. The CDR3 region has the DNA TGTGTAGCTGGGACAGGGGTTTCCTACGAGCAGTACTTC. This chain joins TRBV27 and TRBJ2-7; 10 positions match TRBD1. This CDR3 spans 13 amino acids. CDR1 and CDR2 from the germline V gene are MNHEY and SMNVEV (reference sequence).